Shown below are 15 T cell receptor beta chains from a single sample sequenced in a study of blood T cell repertoires in COVID-19. Sequencing was performed with immunoSEQ multiplex PCR; in TCRdb, only in-frame clones are kept and a portion is missing. The data contain some 42,000 clones, approximately 90% of them singletons. Source material: peripheral blood. The receptors shown here come from a man aged 25 to 40 with active or convalescent COVID-19.

This chain connects TRBV9 to TRBJ2-2; D might be TRBD2 (5 bases). The CDR3 loop spans 15 amino acids. Trimming took 3 bases from V and 4 from J, leaving 13 bases between them. Germline CDR1 reads SGDLS; CDR2 reads YYNGEE. The CDR3 nucleotides read TGTGCCAGCAGCGGACGGGATAGGTCCACCGGGGAGCTGTTTTTT. It specifies CASSGRDRSTGELFF.

This chain links TRBV19 with TRBJ1-1; weak D call: TRBD1 (6 bases). CDR1 is LNHDA and CDR2 is SQIVND in the germline V gene (reference sequence). Trimming pared 5 bases from V and 5 bases from J, leaving 12 bases between. The CDR3 contains 13 residues. The CDR3 nucleotides are TGTGCCAGTAGTGCGGGGGCCTGGACTGAAGCTTTCTTT. This encodes CASSAGAWTEAFF.

The chain couples TRBV11-2 to TRBJ1-2; 7 bases agree with TRBD1. With 0 bases clipped from V and 2 bases from J, the junction kept 9 bases outside the gene matches. This CDR3 has 17 amino acids. The germline V gene encodes CDR1 SGHAT and CDR2 FQNNGV. The CDR3 sequence is CASSLEGTASANYGYTF. The DNA of the CDR3 is TGTGCCAGCAGCTTAGAGGGGACAGCATCAGCCAACTATGGCTACACCTTC.

The count of this clone is one. CDR3 nucleotides: TGTGCCAGCAGCTTAGATACACAGAGTGGGGAAAAACTGTTTTTT. Its translation: CASSLDTQSGEKLFF. This rearrangement joins TRBV7-6 to TRBJ1-4; D remains ambiguous. The CDR3 has 15 residues. Trimming took off 1 base at V and 8 bases at J, with 14 bases between the two ends. Germline V gene lookup returns CDR1 SGHVS and CDR2 FNYEAQ.

V and J are TRBV20-1 and TRBJ1-2, with a possible D match to TRBD1 (5 bases). CDR1 is DFQATT, CDR2 SNEGSKA, per germline (reference sequence). V was clipped by 3 bases and J by 4 bases, with 15 bases between them. CDR3 length: 14 residues. The CDR3 DNA sequence: TGCAGTGCTAGTCCCACCGGGACTACCTATGGCTACACCTTC. Its translation is CSASPTGTTYGYTF.

The chain couples TRBV27 to TRBJ1-3, with a tentative D call TRBD1 (5 bases). Germline V lookup: CDR1 MNHEY, CDR2 SMNVEV (reference sequence). The CDR3 has 14 residues. The V end was cut by 7 bases, the J end by 2 bases, with 12 bases between. CDR3 DNA: TGTGCCAGCACCAACGCAGGGCCTGGAAACACCATATATTTT. Protein: CASTNAGPGNTIYF.

This chain links TRBV4-3 with TRBJ1-4, with 10 bases aligning to TRBD1. The length of the CDR3 is 15 residues. Germline loops: CDR1 LGHNA, CDR2 YSLEER. Germline trimming cut 3 bases from V and 7 bases from J; bases unmatched to any gene: 5. CDR3 sequence: CASSQGQGRGEKLFF. The DNA for the CDR3 is TGCGCCAGCAGCCAGGGACAGGGGAGAGGTGAAAAACTGTTTTTT.

The chain employs TRBV10-3 and TRBJ1-6; TRBD1 might be the D (6 bases). Between the trimmed V and J ends, which lost 11 bases and 7 bases, there was a span of 15 bases. In germline, CDR1 is ENHRY, CDR2 SYGVKD. The CDR3 extends over 13 amino acids. The CDR3 is CAHRARGNSPLHF. In nucleotides, the CDR3 is TGTGCCCACAGGGCGCGTGGGAATTCACCCCTCCACTTT.

This clone was seen once. CDR3: CASSFRDSPTNEKLFF. CDR3 coding DNA: TGTGCCAGCAGTTTCCGGGACAGCCCAACTAATGAAAAACTGTTTTTT. V gene TRBV7-9 combines with J gene TRBJ1-4; 7 bases line up with TRBD1. The CDR3 totals 16 residues. Losses at the gene ends were 6 bases for V and 0 bases for J; bases not matched to a gene: 7. CDR1 and CDR2 from the germline V gene are SEHNR and FQNEAQ (reference sequence).

This clone turned up a few times. This chain uses TRBV3-1 (or the pseudogene TRBV3-2) with TRBJ1-3, with TRBD1 as a possible D gene (5 bases). Germline CDR1 is LGHDT and CDR2 is YNNKEL (reference sequence). This CDR3 comprises 13 residues. Trimming took off 9 bases at V and 1 base at J, with 10 bases between the two ends. The CDR3 reads CASRGMSGNTIYF. In DNA form, the CDR3 reads TGTGCCAGTCGGGGGATGTCTGGAAACACCATATATTTT.

V usage is TRBV5-1 and J usage is TRBJ2-1, with 8 bases matching TRBD2. This CDR3 has 16 residues. V lost 3 bases and J lost 0; bases outside the gene matches: 5. Germline V CDR1 and CDR2: SGHRS, YFSETQ. The CDR3 sequence is CASSSSGGASYNEQFF. CDR3 DNA: TGCGCCAGCAGCTCGAGCGGGGGCGCCTCCTACAATGAGCAGTTCTTC.

V and J are TRBV7-3 and TRBJ2-1; TRBD1 agrees at 8 bases. Germline CDR1 is SGHTA and CDR2 is FQGTGA. The CDR3 extends over 14 amino acids. The J segment lost 8 bases and the V segment lost 5 bases, leaving 8 bases of the junction unmatched. CDR3 sequence reads: CASSATPGGDEQFF. DNA for the CDR3: TGTGCCAGCAGCGCAACCCCAGGGGGCGATGAGCAGTTCTTC. Variable domain in full (rest from reference TRBV7-3 and TRBJ2-1): GAGVSQTPSNKVTEKGKYVELRCDPISGHTALYWYRQSLGQGPEFLIYFQGTGAADDSGLPNDRFFAVRPEGSVSTLKIQRTERGDSAVYLCASSATPGGDEQFFGPGTRLTVL.

Only one count was recorded for this clone. The chain carries TRBV24-1 and TRBJ2-3, with TRBD2 as a possible D gene (6 bases). CDR3 length equals 17 residues. Trimming took off 4 bases at V and 3 bases at J, with 19 bases between the two ends. Germline V lookup: CDR1 KGHDR, CDR2 SFDVKD. CDR3 sequence reads: CATSETSLATDTDTQYF. The CDR3 DNA is TGTGCCACCAGTGAAACCTCCCTAGCGACCGATACAGATACGCAGTATTTT.

The rearrangement uses TRBV7-9 and TRBJ2-5; D is uncertain. The CDR3 extends over 13 amino acids. The V and J ends lost 2 bases and 5 bases respectively, with 9 bases between them. Germline V gene sequence: CDR1 SEHNR, CDR2 FQNEAQ (reference sequence). DNA of the CDR3: TGTGCCAGCAGCTTAAACCAGGTGGAGACCCAGTACTTC. It specifies CASSLNQVETQYF.

The gene calls are TRBV12-3 or TRBV12-4 and TRBJ1-5, with a tentative D call TRBD1 (6 bases). The CDR3 has 13 amino acids. V dropped 8 bases and J dropped 2 bases, with 10 bases sitting between them. The CDR3 reads CASQGSGNQPQHF. CDR3 DNA: TGTGCCAGCCAGGGGTCTGGCAATCAGCCCCAGCATTTT.